This T cell receptor (beta chain) was recovered during a study of OX40 agonist ivuxolimab in advanced cancers. Study summary: Intravenous ivuxolimab was administered to patients every 2 weeks at 0.01 to 10 mg/kg. Three individuals attained partial responses, comprising one hepatocellular carcinoma case and two cutaneous melanoma cases. Patients undergoing dose escalation presented with hepatocellular carcinoma, melanoma, renal cell or head and neck cancer.

The V gene lost 2 bases and the J gene lost 0 bases, with 10 bases spanning the gap. The CDR3 spans 15 residues. Germline CDR1 is MDHEN and CDR2 is SYDVKM. People who had autoimmune disease history or systemic immunosuppression were excluded. TCRdb's table, derived via immunoSEQ multiplex PCR, lists solely in-frame clones and lacks some. The table lists more than 40,000 clones, 85% to 90% of them singletons. Sequenced here: CD4+ or CD8+ T cells sorted from blood, sampled in a trial of the OX40 agonist ivuxolimab. The chain is built from TRBV28 and TRBJ2-5; a weak D match, TRBD1 (5 bases). This sequence was found in an adult with an advanced solid tumor such as melanoma, head and neck, liver or kidney cancer. CDR3 DNA: TGTGCCAGCAGTTTACCAGGGTACCACCAAGAGACCCAGTACTTC. This sequence encodes CASSLPGYHQETQYF.